The clone carrying this TCR beta chain was counted a few times. What it recognizes is unknown. This CDR3 comprises 19 residues. V shed 2 bases, J shed 1 base, and the junction held 17 bases outside the gene matches. Germline V gene sequence: CDR1 MGHDK, CDR2 SYGVNS. Time point specified: pre-sensitization, week 0. Treatment given: therapeutic diphenylcyclopropenone sensitization with weekly scalp DPC. The data stem from a study of human T cells and chemical hapten exposure. Within the library, unique molecular identifiers were attached to each individual cDNA molecule. TCRdb re-called the RACE reads with MiXCR, one entry per CDR3 protein. The sample lists a few hundred thousand distinct CDR3 sequences, 8.6% seen once, with over 2% in the top ten. Study-level findings and limits: Versus controls, significantly more large CDR3 similarity clusters arose from expanded TCRs.

Sequenced material: whole blood, taken in connection with sensitization to the hapten diphenylcyclopropenone (DPC). The chain combines TRBV25-1 with TRBJ2-7, with 7 bases fitting TRBD1. The clonotype was recovered from a woman in her thirties or forties with alopecia areata. Some clones in this sample may be carry-over from other donors' samples. This chain's CDR3 is CASSEALTRQGVRSYEQYF. Here the CDR3 DNA reads TGTGCCAGCAGTGAAGCTCTCACAAGACAGGGAGTTAGATCCTACGAGCAGTACTTC.